The 15 T cell receptor beta chains below come from one sample, sequenced in a study of cytomegalovirus exposure and HLA in healthy donors. The PCR had 60 Vbeta and 13 Jbeta primers. Assay: immunoSEQ multiplex PCR; the TCRdb copy retains only in-frame clones and omits some. Here the sample spans 250,000 to 350,000 clones, 75% to 90% being singletons. Source material: PBMCs. These receptors originate from a man aged 35 to 55 in good health and CMV-seropositive.

This sequence joins TRBV5-5 and TRBJ2-4; 9 bases agree with TRBD2. In germline, CDR1 is SGHKS, CDR2 YYEKEE (reference sequence). The trim removed 3 bases at V and 0 bases at J, leaving 7 bases unmatched. The CDR3 totals 17 residues. CDR3 DNA sequence: TGTGCCAGCAGCTCTTCGGCTAGCGGGATAGCCAAAAACATTCAGTACTTC. Encoded protein: CASSSSASGIAKNIQYF.

The chain is built from TRBV6-1 and TRBJ2-6; a possible D gene is TRBD1 (5 bases). Germline V lookup: CDR1 MNHNS, CDR2 SASEGT. Between the trimmed V and J ends, which lost 2 bases and 0 bases, there was a span of 11 bases. The CDR3 spans 17 residues. The CDR3 DNA reads TGTGCCAGCAGTGAAAAGGGGCGGACCTCTGGGGCCAACGTCCTGACTTTC. This gives the protein CASSEKGRTSGANVLTF.

This chain uses TRBV29-1 with TRBJ1-1, with 12 bases fitting TRBD1. Germline CDR1 and CDR2: SQVTM and ANQGSEA. The V and J ends lost 7 bases and 2 bases, in that order; junction bases with no gene match: 2. The CDR3 runs 13 residues. CDR3 DNA: TGCAGCGGGGACAGGGGGCGAAACACTGAAGCTTTCTTT. Amino acids: CSGDRGRNTEAFF.

The chain links TRBV5-1 to TRBJ2-7, with D uncertain. The ends were cut back, 4 bases at V and 3 bases at J, with 17 bases in the middle. Per germline, CDR1 SGHRS and CDR2 YFSETQ. The CDR3 is 15 amino acids. Written as DNA, the CDR3 is TGCGCCAGCAGCCCGACCCCCGGAGAGCGCTACGAGCAGTACTTC. It specifies CASSPTPGERYEQYF.

The rearrangement links TRBV28 to TRBJ2-1; 11 bases map to TRBD1. The CDR3 spans 16 residues. The germline CDR1 and CDR2 sequences are MDHEN and SYDVKM. V lost 4 bases to trimming and J lost 5 bases; unmatched junction nucleotides: 7. The CDR3: CASSSWTGGVHNEQFF. CDR3 in DNA: TGTGCCAGCAGTTCCTGGACAGGGGGCGTCCACAATGAGCAGTTCTTC.

The J gene is TRBJ2-7, the V gene TRBV15; weak D call: TRBD1 (6 bases). V shed 8 bases and J shed 4 bases, with 18 bases lying between them. The CDR3 is made up of 14 amino acids. Germline CDR1 LNHNV, CDR2 YYDKDF (reference sequence). In nucleotides, the CDR3 is TGTGCCACCGGGCCTGGGGGCAGGGTGTACGAGCAGTACTTC. Amino acids: CATGPGGRVYEQYF.

This clone has a single count. This chain uses TRBV27 with TRBJ2-6, with D maybe TRBD1 (5 bases). CDR3 length: 20 residues. Between the trimmed V and J ends, which lost 1 base and 0 bases, there was a span of 19 bases. Germline V gives CDR1 MNHEY, CDR2 SMNVEV (reference sequence). In nucleotides, the CDR3 is TGTGCCAGCAGTTTATTTAGGTCGTGGGGCAGGGACTCTGGGGCCAACGTCCTGACTTTC. The encoded protein is CASSLFRSWGRDSGANVLTF.

The chain is built from TRBV9 and TRBJ2-3, with 9 bases matching TRBD2. V was clipped by 3 bases and J by 6 bases; unmatched bases: 14. The CDR3 has 17 amino acids. From germline, CDR1 is SGDLS and CDR2 YYNGEE. DNA for the CDR3: TGTGCCAGCAGCGCGGCTAGCGGGGCCAGGTTTACCGATACGCAGTATTTT. Its translation: CASSAASGARFTDTQYF.

V is TRBV7-3 and J is TRBJ2-2; 7 bases are shared with TRBD1. This CDR3 has 15 residues. Germline CDR1 and CDR2: SGHTA and FQGTGA. The J segment lost 0 bases and the V segment lost 5 bases, leaving 3 bases of the junction unmatched. CDR3 protein: CASSPQGANTGELFF. The CDR3 DNA reads as TGTGCCAGCAGCCCCCAGGGGGCGAACACCGGGGAGCTGTTTTTT.

V and J are TRBV15 and TRBJ2-5; 11 bases line up with TRBD1. TRBJ2-7 explains the end of the DNA better; the J call may be wrong. CDR3 length equals 17 residues. Germline V lookup: CDR1 LNHNV, CDR2 YYDKDF (reference sequence). The CDR3 here is CATSSPRGTGGSYEQYF. The CDR3 nucleotides are TGTGCCACCAGCAGCCCCCGGGGGACAGGGGGCTCCTACGAGCAGTACTTC.

The rearrangement links TRBV7-2 to TRBJ2-2, with D unclear. The CDR3 is made up of 16 amino acids. The germline V gene has CDR1 SGHTA and CDR2 FQGNSA. V was clipped by 5 bases and J by 4 bases, with 17 bases between them. The CDR3 DNA reads TGTGCCAGCAGCCTAGAGAAAGGCGGTTTCACCGGGGAGCTGTTTTTT. This gives the protein CASSLEKGGFTGELFF.

There are a few counts of this clone. Germline and junction disagree at one end, which may indicate a read error. The chain employs TRBV7-7 and TRBJ2-7; no clear D. This CDR3 is built from 15 residues. The germline gives CDR1 SSHAT, CDR2 FNYEAQ (reference sequence). The CDR3 DNA reads TGTGCTAGCAGCTTAGATGCAGACTCATCCTACGAGCAGTACTTC. Its translation: CASSLDADSSYEQYF.

This clone was picked up one time. This sequence joins TRBV29-1 and TRBJ2-1; no firm D call. Germline V gives CDR1 SQVTM, CDR2 ANQGSEA. The CDR3 runs to 11 residues. V lost 7 bases to trimming and J lost 7 bases, with 11 bases between them. CDR3 bases: TGCAGCGCCCCCGGTGCGAATGAGCAGTTCTTC. Translated, it gives CSAPGANEQFF.

The V gene is TRBV7-8, the J gene TRBJ1-5; 7 bases are shared with TRBD1. This CDR3 has 16 amino acids. The germline V gene has CDR1 SGHVS and CDR2 FQNEAQ. V shed 1 base and J 1 base; nucleotides not matched to a gene: 4. The CDR3 DNA reads TGTGCCAGCAGCTTAGTAGGGGGACAGAGCAATCAGCCCCAGCATTTT. Translated, it gives CASSLVGGQSNQPQHF.

This sequence joins TRBV9 and TRBJ2-5, with unresolved D. The CDR3 is 14 residues long. Trimming left V 0 bases short and J 1 base short, with 7 bases between. Germline-derived CDR1 and CDR2 are SGDLS and YYNGEE. The CDR3 here is CASSVGWAQETQYF. DNA of the CDR3: TGTGCCAGCAGCGTAGGGTGGGCCCAAGAGACCCAGTACTTC.